This T cell receptor (beta chain) was identified in a study of technical replicates of blood from a handful of donors. Trimming at V came to 5 bases and at J to 4 bases, leaving 6 bases not matched to a gene. Germline CDR1 and CDR2: LGHNA and YSLEER. This CDR3 region has 15 residues. Sequencing was performed with immunoSEQ multiplex PCR; in TCRdb, only in-frame clones are kept and a portion is missing. Of tens of thousands of clones listed, more than 80% are singletons. The sample taken for sequencing was PBMCs. This rearrangement joins TRBV4-3 to TRBJ2-3; 10 bases map to TRBD2. The clonotype originates from a human donor in good health. Some clones in this sample may be carry-over from other donors' samples. CDR3 sequence: CASSSSGGAADTQYF. The CDR3 DNA sequence: TGCGCCAGCAGCTCGAGCGGGGGGGCGGCAGATACGCAGTATTTT.